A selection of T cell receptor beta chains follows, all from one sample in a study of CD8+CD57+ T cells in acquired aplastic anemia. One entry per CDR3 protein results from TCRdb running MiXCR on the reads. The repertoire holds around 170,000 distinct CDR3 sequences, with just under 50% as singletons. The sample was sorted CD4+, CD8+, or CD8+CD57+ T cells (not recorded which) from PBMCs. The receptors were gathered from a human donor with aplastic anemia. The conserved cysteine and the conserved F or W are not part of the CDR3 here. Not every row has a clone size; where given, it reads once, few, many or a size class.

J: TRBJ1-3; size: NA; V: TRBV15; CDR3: ATSRKRQSNSGNTIY
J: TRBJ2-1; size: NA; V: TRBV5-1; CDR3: ASSLGQGAQNEQF
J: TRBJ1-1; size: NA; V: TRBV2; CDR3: ASSPTGVNTEAF
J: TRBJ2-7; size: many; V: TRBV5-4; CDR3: ASSFSRTGEYEQY
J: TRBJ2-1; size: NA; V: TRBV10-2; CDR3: ASSASEQF
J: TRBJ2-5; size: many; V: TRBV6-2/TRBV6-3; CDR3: AARGWEGQETQY
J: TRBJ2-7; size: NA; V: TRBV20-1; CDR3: SARVSGEREQY
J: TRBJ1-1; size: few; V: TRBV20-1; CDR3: SARGQANEAF
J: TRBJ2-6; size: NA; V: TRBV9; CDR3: ASSVVQYSGANVLT
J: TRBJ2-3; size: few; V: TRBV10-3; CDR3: AIRGAFSTDTQY
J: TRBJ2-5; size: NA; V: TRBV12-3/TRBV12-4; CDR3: ASSLGLKGTQY
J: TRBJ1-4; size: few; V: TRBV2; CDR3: ASSDGRGREKLF
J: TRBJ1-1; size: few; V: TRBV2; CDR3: ASSASPQGRVGTEAF
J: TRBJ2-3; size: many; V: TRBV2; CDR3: ASKWGMDRRRDTQY
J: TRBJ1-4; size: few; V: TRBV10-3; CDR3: AIRTGEDEKLF
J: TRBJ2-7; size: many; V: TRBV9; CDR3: ASSVNGGPGGEQY
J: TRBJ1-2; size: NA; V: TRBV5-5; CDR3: ASSLEGGSYGYT
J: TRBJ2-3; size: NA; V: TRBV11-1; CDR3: ASSEKAGGFPEDTQY
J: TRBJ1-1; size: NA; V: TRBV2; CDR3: ASSDHLTGGAF
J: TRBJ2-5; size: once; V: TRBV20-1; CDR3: SAPLGHSLGVETQY
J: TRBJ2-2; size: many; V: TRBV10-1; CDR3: ASSDGTAGELF
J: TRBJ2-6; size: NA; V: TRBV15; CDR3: ATSRVLSSGANVLT
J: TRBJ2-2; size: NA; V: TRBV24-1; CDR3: ATSDPREAPGELF
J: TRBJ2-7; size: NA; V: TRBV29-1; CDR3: SVQRGNRANEQY
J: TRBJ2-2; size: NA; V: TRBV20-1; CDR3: SARSPGELF
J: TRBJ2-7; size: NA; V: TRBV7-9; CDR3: ASSSGLAGAVEQY
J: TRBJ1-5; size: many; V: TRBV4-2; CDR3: ASSRGMGGAEQPQH
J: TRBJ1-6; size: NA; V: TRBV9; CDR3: ASSAEWGNNSPLH
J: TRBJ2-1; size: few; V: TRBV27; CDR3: ATSGQGSNEQF
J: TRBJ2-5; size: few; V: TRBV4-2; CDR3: ASSQLWDRGETQY
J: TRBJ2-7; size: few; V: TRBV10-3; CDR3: AIREEGEEQY
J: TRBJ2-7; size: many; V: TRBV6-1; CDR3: ASSEVRAGYIYEQY
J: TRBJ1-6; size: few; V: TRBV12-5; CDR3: ASGAGTPLSPLH
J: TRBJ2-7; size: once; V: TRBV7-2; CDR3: ASSDRLAGPYEQY
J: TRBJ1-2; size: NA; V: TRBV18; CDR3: ASSPTGWDYGYT
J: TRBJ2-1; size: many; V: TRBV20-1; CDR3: SASPASAPQMKF
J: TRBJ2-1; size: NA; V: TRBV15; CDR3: ATSSLGFERLF
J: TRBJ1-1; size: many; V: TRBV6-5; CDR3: ASSLDRGPTEAF
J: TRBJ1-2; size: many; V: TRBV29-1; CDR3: SVHGGGGPGGYT
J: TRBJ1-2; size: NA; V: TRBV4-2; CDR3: ASSQDKGVRGYT
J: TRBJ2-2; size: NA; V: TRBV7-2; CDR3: ASSLVGPGELF
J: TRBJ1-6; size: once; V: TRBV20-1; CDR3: SSSDGQGNSPLH
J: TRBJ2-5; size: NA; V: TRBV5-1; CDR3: ASSIGVVGETQY
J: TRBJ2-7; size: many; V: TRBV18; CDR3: ASSPLRTGTEQY
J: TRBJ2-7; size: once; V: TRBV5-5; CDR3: ASSFTGFGEQY
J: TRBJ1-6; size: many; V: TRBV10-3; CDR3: AISEGQLPGDSPLH
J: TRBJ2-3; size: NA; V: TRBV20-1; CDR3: SSPAGTDTQY
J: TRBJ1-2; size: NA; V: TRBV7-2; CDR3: IPGGPGGYT
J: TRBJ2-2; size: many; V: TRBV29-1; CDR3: SVGRDRFTGELF
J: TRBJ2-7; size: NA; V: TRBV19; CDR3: ASSSRRDGYEQY
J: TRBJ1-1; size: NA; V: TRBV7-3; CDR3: ASSLAAYTEAF
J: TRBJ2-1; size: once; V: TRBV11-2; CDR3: ASSLVWDSTEQF
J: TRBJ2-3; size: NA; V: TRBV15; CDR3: ATSRQPRTSGRTDTQY
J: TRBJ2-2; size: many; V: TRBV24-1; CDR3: ATSDPGQGTGELF
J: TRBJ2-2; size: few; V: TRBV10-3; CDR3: AISGQVNTGELF
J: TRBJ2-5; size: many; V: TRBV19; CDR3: ASSIWGTGEETQY
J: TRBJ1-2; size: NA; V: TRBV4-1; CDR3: ASSQDGRGAGYGYT
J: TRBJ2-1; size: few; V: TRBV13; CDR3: ASSPLGRMTYNEQF